These 19 T cell receptor beta chains originate from one sample sequenced in a study of T cells in Graves' hyperthyroidism and ophthalmopathy. From RNA transcripts, TCR beta CDR3 regions were amplified. The study used the HTBI primer set for a first-round RT-PCR of the TCR CDR3. Each CDR3 protein gets one entry after TCRdb re-called the multiplex PCR reads with MiXCR. The sample has some 510,000 distinct CDR3 sequences, more than 20% seen once. The sample taken for sequencing was blood. The receptor set was obtained from a man aged 18 to 35 with Graves' hyperthyroidism.

In its sample, this clonotype was seen many times. The rearrangement uses TRBV19 and TRBJ1-1, with D tentatively TRBD1 (5 bases). The germline CDR1 and CDR2 sequences are LNHDA and SQIVND (reference sequence). Trimming left V 3 bases short and J 1 base short, with 15 bases between. The CDR3 contains 16 residues. As DNA, the CDR3 is TGTGCCAGTAGTATGGGTGTGGGGGGACCGAACACTGAAGCTTTCTTT. Amino acid sequence: CASSMGVGGPNTEAFF.

This clonotype was seen at least ten times. The rearrangement uses TRBV6-1 and TRBJ1-2, with D tentatively TRBD1 (6 bases). CDR1 and CDR2 (germline): MNHNS, SASEGT. Trimming left V 6 bases short and J 7 bases short, with 18 bases between. This CDR3 has 14 amino acids. The chain's CDR3 is CASREQGGRPGYTF. The CDR3 bases are TGTGCCAGCAGGGAACAGGGTGGGAGACCTGGCTACACCTTC.

The sample holds many counts of this clonotype. The chain combines TRBV6-5 with TRBJ1-1; D is undetermined. CDR1 and CDR2 (germline): MNHEY, SVGAGI. The CDR3 spans 15 residues. Trimming left V 0 bases short and J 1 base short, with 9 bases between. The DNA of the CDR3 is TGTGCCAGCAGTTACTCGCAAACGGCGAACACTGAAGCTTTCTTT. Translation: CASSYSQTANTEAFF.

This clonotype was detected ten times or more. The CDR3 reads CASSLSPSGNTIYF. In nucleotides, the CDR3 is TGTGCCAGCAGCTTATCGCCGAGTGGAAACACCATATATTTT. The genes are TRBV6-1 and TRBJ1-3; D remains ambiguous. CDR3 length equals 14 residues. Deletions cut 6 bases from V and 3 bases from J, with 12 bases between. Germline V gene lookup returns CDR1 MNHNS and CDR2 SASEGT.

This chain links TRBV18 with TRBJ1-2, with D possibly TRBD1 on 6 matching bases. Germline V CDR1 and CDR2: KGHSH, LQKENI. The CDR3 is made up of 15 amino acids. The germline V and J ends were trimmed by 3 bases and 1 base, with 12 bases remaining between them. Here the CDR3 DNA reads TGTGCCAGCTCACCTCGGACAGTTGATAACTATGGCTACACCTTC. Its translation is CASSPRTVDNYGYTF. Using reference TRBV18 and TRBJ1-2 for the parts outside the CDR3, the full variable domain is NAGVMQNPRHLVRRRGQEARLRCSPMKGHSHVYWYRQLPEEGLKFMVYLQKENIIDESGMPKERFSAEFPKEGPSILRIQQVVRGDSAAYFCASSPRTVDNYGYTFGSGTRLTVV.

The genes are TRBV28 and TRBJ1-1, with TRBD1 identical over 8 bases. The germline V gene encodes CDR1 MDHEN and CDR2 SYDVKM. The CDR3 has 15 amino acids. The ends lost 9 bases at V and 5 bases at J; junction bases unmatched: 14. CDR3 sequence reads: CASGQGAFRRTEAFF. The CDR3 DNA reads TGTGCCAGTGGGCAGGGGGCGTTTCGGAGAACTGAAGCTTTCTTT. The full variable domain, its missing parts supplied by reference TRBV28 and TRBJ1-1, is DVKVTQSSRYLVKRTGEKVFLECVQDMDHENMFWYRQDPGLGLRLIYFSYDVKMKEKGDIPEGYSVSREKKERFSLILESASTNQTSMYLCASGQGAFRRTEAFFGQGTRLTVV.

This clonotype has just a few counts. Possible read error: a much larger clone is one base away. The V gene is TRBV20-1, the J gene TRBJ1-2; D is unresolved. With 1 base removed from V and 4 bases from J, the gap between germline ends came to 10 bases. Germline CDR1 reads DFQATT; CDR2 reads SNEGSKA (reference sequence). This CDR3 has 13 amino acids. DNA of the CDR3: TGCAGTGCTAGAGTTGTCGGATCCTATGGCTACACCTTC. Translation gives CSARVVGSYGYTF.

V is TRBV6-2 or TRBV6-3 and J is TRBJ1-2; D not certain. Looked up from germline, CDR1 is MNHEY and CDR2 is SVGEGT. The germline V and J ends were trimmed by 8 bases and 5 bases, with 18 bases remaining between them. The length of the CDR3 is 14 residues. The CDR3, as DNA: TGTGCCAGCGTGTTGCGTCGGCAGAGTTATGGCTACACCTTC. Translating gives CASVLRRQSYGYTF.

As concerns this clonotype: At one end, the junction sequence differs from germline, possibly due to a read error. The V gene is TRBV7-9, the J gene TRBJ2-7; 8 bases agree with TRBD2. The length of the CDR3 is 15 residues. The germline CDR1 and CDR2 sequences are SEHNR and FQNEAQ (reference sequence). The DNA of the CDR3 is TGTGCCAGCAGCGTAGCGGGGAGCCCCTCCTACGAGCAGTACTTC. The encoded protein is CASSVAGSPSYEQYF.

This chain joins TRBV18 and TRBJ2-7; perhaps TRBD2 as D (6 bases). Germline V lookup: CDR1 KGHSH, CDR2 LQKENI. The CDR3 has 14 amino acids. V lost 3 bases to trimming and J lost 5 bases, with 14 bases between them. CDR3 protein: CASSPLAKMNEQYF. CDR3 bases: TGTGCCAGCTCACCGCTAGCGAAGATGAACGAGCAGTACTTC.

This clonotype was found many times. The chain couples TRBV29-1 to TRBJ2-5; no clear D. Trimming took 7 bases from V and 2 from J, leaving 11 bases between them. Germline values: CDR1 SQVTM, CDR2 ANQGSEA. CDR3 size: 12 residues. The CDR3 region has the DNA TGCAGCGCCATGGGAAGGCAAGAGACCCAGTACTTC. Translation gives CSAMGRQETQYF.

This clonotype was counted once. A read error is possible here, since a much larger clone lies one base away. The V gene is TRBV10-3, the J gene TRBJ2-2; the match to TRBD2 covers 10 bases. Germline assignment: CDR1 ENHRY and CDR2 SYGVKD. The CDR3 has 18 amino acids. This CDR3 is CAISEKRGGPSNTEELFF. The CDR3 bases are TGTGCCATCAGTGAGAAGCGGGGGGGTCCTTCGAACACCGAGGAGCTGTTTTTT.

This clonotype was seen at least ten times. The chain combines TRBV11-2 with TRBJ2-7; 8 positions agree with TRBD1. The CDR3 has 13 residues. Germline V gene sequence: CDR1 SGHAT, CDR2 FQNNGV. V shed 5 bases, J shed 9 bases, and the junction held 9 bases outside the gene matches. The CDR3 region is CASSQGAGEAQYF. Here the CDR3 DNA reads TGTGCCAGCAGCCAGGGGGCAGGGGAAGCGCAGTACTTC. The variable domain in full, with the rest retrieved from reference TRBV11-2 and TRBJ2-7, is EAGVAQSPRYKIIEKRQSVAFWCNPISGHATLYWYQQILGQGPKLLIQFQNNGVVDDSQLPKDRFSAERLKGVDSTLKIQPAKLEDSAVYLCASSQGAGEAQYFGPGTRLTVT.

This clonotype was picked up a small number of times. The V call is TRBV20-1, the J call TRBJ2-5; a possible D gene is TRBD1 (6 bases). CDR1 is DFQATT, CDR2 SNEGSKA, per germline (reference sequence). The CDR3 spans 15 residues. V lost 5 bases, J lost 0 bases, and 16 bases lay in between. CDR3 in DNA: TGCAGTGCTCCATCTGCCCGGGACAACCAAGAGACCCAGTACTTC. Its protein is CSAPSARDNQETQYF.

V and J are TRBV18 and TRBJ2-4; D not resolved. CDR1 and CDR2 (germline): KGHSH, LQKENI. Trimming pared 2 bases from V and 1 base from J, leaving 12 bases between. CDR3 length: 16 amino acids. Written as DNA, the CDR3 is TGTGCCAGCTCACCAGAGTCTAGGTGGGCCAAAAACATTCAGTACTTC. Its protein product is CASSPESRWAKNIQYF.

The chain carries TRBV4-1 and TRBJ2-5; 8 nucleotides agree with TRBD2. CDR3 size: 15 residues. Germline trimming cut 6 bases from V and 1 base from J; bases unmatched to any gene: 7. Germline values: CDR1 MGHRA, CDR2 YSYEKL. The CDR3 DNA reads as TGCGCCAGCAGTGAGTCCGGGACTAGCCAAGAGACCCAGTACTTC. Residues: CASSESGTSQETQYF.

This chain connects TRBV7-3 to TRBJ2-7; D ambiguous. The germline V gene has CDR1 SGHTA and CDR2 FQGTGA. The CDR3 contains 13 residues. The V and J ends lost 4 bases and 0 bases respectively, with 7 bases between them. CDR3 bases: TGTGCCAGCAGCTCTCTCGTCTCCTACGAGCAGTACTTC. Its translation: CASSSLVSYEQYF.

This clonotype was counted many times. The chain recombines TRBV12-3 or TRBV12-4 with TRBJ2-7; tentative D call: TRBD1 (5 bases). The CDR3 is 14 amino acids. The V end lost 3 bases, the J end lost 2 bases, and 11 bases lay between the germline ends. In DNA form, the CDR3 reads TGTGCCAGCAGTTTTGGACACACCCCCTACGAGCAGTACTTC. This translates into CASSFGHTPYEQYF.

The chain uses TRBV6-2 or TRBV6-3 and TRBJ2-7; 11 nucleotides align to TRBD2. The V gene's germline CDR1 is MNHEY and CDR2 SVGEGT. The CDR3 is 16 residues long. V was pared by 4 bases and J by 0 bases, with 5 bases of the junction left unmatched. This CDR3 is CASSSTGTSGSYEQYF. DNA of the CDR3: TGTGCCAGCAGTTCCACCGGGACTAGCGGCTCCTACGAGCAGTACTTC.